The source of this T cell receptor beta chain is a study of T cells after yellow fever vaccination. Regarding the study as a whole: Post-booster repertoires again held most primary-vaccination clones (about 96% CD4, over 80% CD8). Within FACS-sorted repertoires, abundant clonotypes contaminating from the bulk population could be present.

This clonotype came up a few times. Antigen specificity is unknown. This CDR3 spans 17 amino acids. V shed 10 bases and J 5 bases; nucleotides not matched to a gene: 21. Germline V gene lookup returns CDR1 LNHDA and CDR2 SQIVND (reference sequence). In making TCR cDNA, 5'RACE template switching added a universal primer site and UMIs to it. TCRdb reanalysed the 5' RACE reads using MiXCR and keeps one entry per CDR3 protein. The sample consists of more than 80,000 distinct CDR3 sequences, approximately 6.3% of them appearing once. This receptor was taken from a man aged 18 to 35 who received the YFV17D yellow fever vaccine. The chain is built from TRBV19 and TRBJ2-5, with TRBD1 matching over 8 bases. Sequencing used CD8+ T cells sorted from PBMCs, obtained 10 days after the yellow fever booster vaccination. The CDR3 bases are TGTGCCACCACCCCGGGGCCCGGACAGGGCAGTCGGGAGACCCAGTACTTC. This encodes CATTPGPGQGSRETQYF.